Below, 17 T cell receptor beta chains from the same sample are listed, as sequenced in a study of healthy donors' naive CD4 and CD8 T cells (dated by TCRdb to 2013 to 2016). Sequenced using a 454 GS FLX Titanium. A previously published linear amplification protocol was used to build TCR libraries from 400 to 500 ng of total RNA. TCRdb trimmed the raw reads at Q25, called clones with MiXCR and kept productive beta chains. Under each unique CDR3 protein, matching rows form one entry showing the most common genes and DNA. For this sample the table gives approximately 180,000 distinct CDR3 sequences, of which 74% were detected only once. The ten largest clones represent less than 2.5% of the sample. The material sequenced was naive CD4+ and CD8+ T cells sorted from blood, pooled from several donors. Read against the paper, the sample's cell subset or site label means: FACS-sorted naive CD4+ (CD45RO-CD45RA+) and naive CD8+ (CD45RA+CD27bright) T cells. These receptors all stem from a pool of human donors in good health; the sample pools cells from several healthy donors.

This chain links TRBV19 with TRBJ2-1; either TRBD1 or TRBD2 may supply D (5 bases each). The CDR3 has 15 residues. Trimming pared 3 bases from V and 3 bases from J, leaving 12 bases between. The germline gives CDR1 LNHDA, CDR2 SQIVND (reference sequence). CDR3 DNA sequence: TGTGCCAGTAGTATTGGGGGAGCAAACTACAATGAGCAGTTCTTC. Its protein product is CASSIGGANYNEQFF.

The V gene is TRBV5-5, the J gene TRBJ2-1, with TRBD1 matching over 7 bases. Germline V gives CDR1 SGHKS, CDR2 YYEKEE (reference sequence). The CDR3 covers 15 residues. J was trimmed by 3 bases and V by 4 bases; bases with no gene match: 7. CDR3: CASSRQGGVYNEQFF. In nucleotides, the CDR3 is TGTGCCAGCAGCAGACAGGGTGGGGTCTACAATGAGCAGTTCTTC.

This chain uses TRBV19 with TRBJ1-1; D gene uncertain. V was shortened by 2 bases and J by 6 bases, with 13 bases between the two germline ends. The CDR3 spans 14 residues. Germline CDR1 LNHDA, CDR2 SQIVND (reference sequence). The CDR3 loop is CASSIRDMGAEAFF. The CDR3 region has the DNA TGTGCCAGTAGTATAAGGGATATGGGCGCTGAAGCTTTCTTT.

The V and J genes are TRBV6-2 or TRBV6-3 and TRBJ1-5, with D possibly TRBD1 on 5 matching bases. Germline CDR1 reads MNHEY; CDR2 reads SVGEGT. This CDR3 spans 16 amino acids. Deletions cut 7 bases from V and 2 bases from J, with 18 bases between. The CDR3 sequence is CASTERGRVGNQPQHF. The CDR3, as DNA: TGTGCCAGCACCGAGAGGGGACGGGTTGGCAATCAGCCCCAGCATTTT.

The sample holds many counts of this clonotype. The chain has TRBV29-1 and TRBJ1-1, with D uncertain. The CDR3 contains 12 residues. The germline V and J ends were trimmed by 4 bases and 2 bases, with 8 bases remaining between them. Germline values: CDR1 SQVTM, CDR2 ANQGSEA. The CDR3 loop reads CSVAAPNTEAFF. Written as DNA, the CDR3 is TGCAGCGTTGCCGCACCTAACACTGAAGCTTTCTTT.

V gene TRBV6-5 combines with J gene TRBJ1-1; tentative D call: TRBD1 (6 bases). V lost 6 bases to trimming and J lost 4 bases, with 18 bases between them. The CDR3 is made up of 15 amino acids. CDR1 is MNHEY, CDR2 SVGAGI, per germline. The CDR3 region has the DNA TGTGCCAGCAGGCGGAACAGGGCCAGGGGCACTGAAGCTTTCTTT. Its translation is CASRRNRARGTEAFF.

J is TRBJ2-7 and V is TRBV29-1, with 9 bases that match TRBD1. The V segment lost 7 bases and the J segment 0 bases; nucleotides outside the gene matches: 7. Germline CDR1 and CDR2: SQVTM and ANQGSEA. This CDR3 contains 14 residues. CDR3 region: CSAGRQGVSYEQYF. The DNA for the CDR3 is TGCAGCGCCGGGAGACAGGGGGTCTCCTACGAGCAGTACTTC.

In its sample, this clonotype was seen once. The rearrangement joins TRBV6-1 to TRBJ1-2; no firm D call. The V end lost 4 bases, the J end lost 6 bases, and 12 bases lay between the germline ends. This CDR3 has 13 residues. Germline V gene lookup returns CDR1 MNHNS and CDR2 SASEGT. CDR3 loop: CASSVSVRNGYTF. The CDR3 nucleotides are TGTGCCAGCAGTGTTTCGGTAAGGAATGGCTACACCTTC.

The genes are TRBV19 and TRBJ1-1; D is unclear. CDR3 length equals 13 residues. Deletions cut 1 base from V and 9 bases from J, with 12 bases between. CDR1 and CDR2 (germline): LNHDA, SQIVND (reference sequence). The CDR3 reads CASSIATNLQAFF. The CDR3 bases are TGTGCCAGTAGTATAGCAACGAACTTACAAGCTTTCTTT.

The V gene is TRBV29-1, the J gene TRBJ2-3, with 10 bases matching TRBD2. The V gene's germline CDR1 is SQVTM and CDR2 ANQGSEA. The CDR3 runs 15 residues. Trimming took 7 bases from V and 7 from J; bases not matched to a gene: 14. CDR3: CSGARTSGQGNTQYF. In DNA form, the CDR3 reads TGCAGCGGGGCAAGGACTAGCGGCCAAGGGAATACGCAGTATTTT.

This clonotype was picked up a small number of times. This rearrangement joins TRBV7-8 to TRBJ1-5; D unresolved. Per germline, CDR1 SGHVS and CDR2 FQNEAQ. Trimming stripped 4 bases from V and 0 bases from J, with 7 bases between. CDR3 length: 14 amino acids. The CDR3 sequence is CASSSQYSNQPQHF. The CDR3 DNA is TGTGCCAGCAGCTCCCAGTATAGCAATCAGCCCCAGCATTTT.

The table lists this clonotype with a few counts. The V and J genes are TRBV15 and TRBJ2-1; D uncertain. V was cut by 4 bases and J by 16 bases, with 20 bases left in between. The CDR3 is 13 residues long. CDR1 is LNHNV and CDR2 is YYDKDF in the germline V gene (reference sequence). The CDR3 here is CATSTVTAGPSFF. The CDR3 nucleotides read TGTGCCACCAGCACTGTTACAGCCGGTCCATCCTTCTTC. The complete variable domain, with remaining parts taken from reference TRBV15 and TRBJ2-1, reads DAMVIQNPRYQVTQFGKPVTLSCSQTLNHNVMYWYQQKSSQAPKLLFHYYDKDFNNEADTPDNFQSRRPNTSFCFLDIRSPGLGDTAMYLCATSTVTAGPSFFGPGTRLTVL.

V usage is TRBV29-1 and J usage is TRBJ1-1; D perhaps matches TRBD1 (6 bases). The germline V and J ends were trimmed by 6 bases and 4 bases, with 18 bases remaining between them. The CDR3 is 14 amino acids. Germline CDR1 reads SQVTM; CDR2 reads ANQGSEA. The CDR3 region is CSVLRGEVGTEAFF. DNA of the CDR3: TGCAGCGTCCTAAGGGGGGAGGTAGGCACTGAAGCTTTCTTT.

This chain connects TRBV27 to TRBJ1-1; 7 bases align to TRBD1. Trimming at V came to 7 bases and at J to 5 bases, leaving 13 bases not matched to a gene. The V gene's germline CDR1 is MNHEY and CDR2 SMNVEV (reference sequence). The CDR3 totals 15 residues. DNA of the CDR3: TGTGCCAGCACCCAATCCGGCAGGGGGAAAACTGAAGCTTTCTTT. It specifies CASTQSGRGKTEAFF.

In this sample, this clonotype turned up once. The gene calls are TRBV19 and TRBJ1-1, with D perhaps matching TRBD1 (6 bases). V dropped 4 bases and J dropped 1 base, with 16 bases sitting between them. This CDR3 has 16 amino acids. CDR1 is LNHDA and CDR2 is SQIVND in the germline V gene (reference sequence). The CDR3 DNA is TGTGCCAGTAGTAAGGACAGAAAAGTGTGGAACACTGAAGCTTTCTTT. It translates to CASSKDRKVWNTEAFF.

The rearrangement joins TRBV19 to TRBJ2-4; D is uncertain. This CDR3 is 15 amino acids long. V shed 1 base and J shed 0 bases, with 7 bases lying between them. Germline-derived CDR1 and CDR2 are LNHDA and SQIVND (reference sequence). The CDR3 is CASSIARLAKNIQYF. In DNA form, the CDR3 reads TGTGCCAGTAGTATAGCGAGACTAGCCAAAAACATTCAGTACTTC.

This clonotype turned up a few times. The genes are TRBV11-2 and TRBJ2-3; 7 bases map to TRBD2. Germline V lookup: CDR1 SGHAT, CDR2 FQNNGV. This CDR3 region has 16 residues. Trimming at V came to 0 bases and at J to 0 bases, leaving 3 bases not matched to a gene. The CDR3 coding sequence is TGTGCCAGCAGCTTAGATATTAGCGGGAGCACAGATACGCAGTATTTT. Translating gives CASSLDISGSTDTQYF.